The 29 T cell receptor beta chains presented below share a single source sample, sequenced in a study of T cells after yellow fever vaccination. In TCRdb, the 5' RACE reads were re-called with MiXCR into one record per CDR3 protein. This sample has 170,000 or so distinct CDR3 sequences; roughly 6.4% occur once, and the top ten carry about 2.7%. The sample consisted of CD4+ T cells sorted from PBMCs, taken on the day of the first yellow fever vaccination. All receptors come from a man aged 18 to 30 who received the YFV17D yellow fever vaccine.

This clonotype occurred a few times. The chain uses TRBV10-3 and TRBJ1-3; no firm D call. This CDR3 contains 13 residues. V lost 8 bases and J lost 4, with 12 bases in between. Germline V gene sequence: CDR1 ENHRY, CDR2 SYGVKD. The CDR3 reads CAIPWEAGNTIYF. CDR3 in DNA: TGTGCCATCCCTTGGGAGGCGGGAAACACCATATATTTT.

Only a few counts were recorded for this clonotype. The CDR3 DNA sequence: TGTGCCAGCAGTTATAGGGGGAGGCTTACCAAAAACATTCAGTACTTC. Its translation is CASSYRGRLTKNIQYF. The chain couples TRBV6-2 or TRBV6-3 to TRBJ2-4, with D perhaps TRBD1 or TRBD2 (6 bases each). V shed 3 bases and J shed 2 bases, with 14 bases lying between them. The CDR3 is made up of 16 amino acids. CDR1 is MNHEY and CDR2 is SVGEGT in the germline V gene.

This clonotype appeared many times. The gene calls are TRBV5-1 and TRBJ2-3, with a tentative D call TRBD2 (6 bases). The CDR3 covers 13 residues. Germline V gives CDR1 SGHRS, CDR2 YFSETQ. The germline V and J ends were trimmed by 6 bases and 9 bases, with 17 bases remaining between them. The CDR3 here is CASTPGTFDTQYF. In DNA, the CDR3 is TGCGCCAGCACGCCAGGGACTTTCGACACGCAGTATTTT.

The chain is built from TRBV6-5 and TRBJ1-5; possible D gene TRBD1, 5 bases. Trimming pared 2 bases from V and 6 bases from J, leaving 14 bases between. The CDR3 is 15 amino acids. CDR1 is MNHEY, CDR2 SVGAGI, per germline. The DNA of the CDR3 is TGTGCCAGCAGTTACGTACAGGCGGGGGGTCAGCCCCAGCATTTT. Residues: CASSYVQAGGQPQHF.

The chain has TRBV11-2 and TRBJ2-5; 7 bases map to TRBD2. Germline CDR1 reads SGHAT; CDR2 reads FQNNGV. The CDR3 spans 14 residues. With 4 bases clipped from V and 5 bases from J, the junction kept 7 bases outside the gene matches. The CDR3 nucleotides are TGTGCCAGCAGCTCAGTTGGGGGGGGGGAGACCCAGTACTTC. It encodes CASSSVGGGETQYF.

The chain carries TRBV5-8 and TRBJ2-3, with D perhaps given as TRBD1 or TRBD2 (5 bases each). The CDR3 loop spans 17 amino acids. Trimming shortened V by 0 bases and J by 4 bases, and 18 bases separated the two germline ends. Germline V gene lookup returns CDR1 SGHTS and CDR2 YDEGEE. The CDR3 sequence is CASSLAWGTQGADTQYF. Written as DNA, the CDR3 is TGTGCCAGCAGCTTGGCCTGGGGGACCCAAGGGGCAGATACGCAGTATTTT.

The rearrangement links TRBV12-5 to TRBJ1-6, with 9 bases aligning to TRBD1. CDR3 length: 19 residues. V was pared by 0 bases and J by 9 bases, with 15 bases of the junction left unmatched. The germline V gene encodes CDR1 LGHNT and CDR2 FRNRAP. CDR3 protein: CASGLVLRGQGSNFSPLHF. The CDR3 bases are TGTGCTAGTGGTTTGGTACTTCGGGGACAGGGCAGTAATTTTTCACCCCTCCACTTT.

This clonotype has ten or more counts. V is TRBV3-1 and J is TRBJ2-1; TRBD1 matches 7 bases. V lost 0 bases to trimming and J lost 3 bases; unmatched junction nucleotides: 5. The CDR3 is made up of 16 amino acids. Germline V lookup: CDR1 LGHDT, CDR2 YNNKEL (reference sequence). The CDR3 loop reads CASSQDGTVLYNEQFF. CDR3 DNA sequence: TGTGCCAGCAGCCAAGACGGGACAGTTCTCTACAATGAGCAGTTCTTC.

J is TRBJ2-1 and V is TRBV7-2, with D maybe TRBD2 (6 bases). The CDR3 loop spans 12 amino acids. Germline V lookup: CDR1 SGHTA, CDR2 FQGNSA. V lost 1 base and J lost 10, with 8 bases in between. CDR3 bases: TGTGCCAGCAGCTTAGTGCGGGGCGAGCAGTTCTTC. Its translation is CASSLVRGEQFF.

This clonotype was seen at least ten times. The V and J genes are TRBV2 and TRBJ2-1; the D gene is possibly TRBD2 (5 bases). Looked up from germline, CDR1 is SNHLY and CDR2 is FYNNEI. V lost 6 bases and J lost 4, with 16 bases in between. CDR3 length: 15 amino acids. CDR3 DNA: TGTGCCAGCAGACGTCTACGGGGTAAATACAATGAGCAGTTCTTC. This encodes CASRRLRGKYNEQFF.

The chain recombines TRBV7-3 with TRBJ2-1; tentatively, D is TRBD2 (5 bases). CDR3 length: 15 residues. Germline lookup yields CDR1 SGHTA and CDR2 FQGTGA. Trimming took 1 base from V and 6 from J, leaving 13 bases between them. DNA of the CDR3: TGTGCCAGCAGCTTAAATCCGGTCGAGGGCAATGAGCAGTTCTTC. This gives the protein CASSLNPVEGNEQFF. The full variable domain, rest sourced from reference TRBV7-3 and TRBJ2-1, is GAGVSQTPSNKVTEKGKYVELRCDPISGHTALYWYRQSLGQGPEFLIYFQGTGAADDSGLPNDRFFAVRPEGSVSTLKIQRTERGDSAVYLCASSLNPVEGNEQFFGPGTRLTVL.

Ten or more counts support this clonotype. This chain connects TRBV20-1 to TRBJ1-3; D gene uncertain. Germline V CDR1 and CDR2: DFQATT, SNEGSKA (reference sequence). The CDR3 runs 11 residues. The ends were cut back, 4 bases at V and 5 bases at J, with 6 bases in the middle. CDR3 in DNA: TGCAGTGCTAACCTGCGAAACACCATATATTTT. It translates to CSANLRNTIYF.

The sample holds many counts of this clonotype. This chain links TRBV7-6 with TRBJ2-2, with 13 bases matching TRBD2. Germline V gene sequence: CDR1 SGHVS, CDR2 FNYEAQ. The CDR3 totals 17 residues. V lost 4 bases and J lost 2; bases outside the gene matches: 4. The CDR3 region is CASSYGTSGVNTGELFF. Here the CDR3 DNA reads TGTGCCAGCAGCTATGGGACTAGCGGGGTTAACACCGGGGAGCTGTTTTTT.

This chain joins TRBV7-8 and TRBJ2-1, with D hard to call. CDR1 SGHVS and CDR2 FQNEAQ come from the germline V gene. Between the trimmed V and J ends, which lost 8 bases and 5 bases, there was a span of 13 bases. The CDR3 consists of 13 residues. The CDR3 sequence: CASAAGGNNEQFF. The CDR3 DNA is TGTGCCAGCGCGGCAGGCGGTAACAATGAGCAGTTCTTC.

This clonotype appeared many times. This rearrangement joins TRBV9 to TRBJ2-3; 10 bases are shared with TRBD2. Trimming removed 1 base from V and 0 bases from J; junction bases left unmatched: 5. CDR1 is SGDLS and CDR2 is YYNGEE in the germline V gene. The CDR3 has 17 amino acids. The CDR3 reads CASSVLAGGPSTDTQYF. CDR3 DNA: TGTGCCAGCAGCGTATTAGCGGGGGGCCCTAGCACAGATACGCAGTATTTT. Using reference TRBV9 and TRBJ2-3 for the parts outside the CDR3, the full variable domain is DSGVTQTPKHLITATGQRVTLRCSPRSGDLSVYWYQQSLDQGLQFLIQYYNGEERAKGNILERFSAQQFPDLHSELNLSSLELGDSALYFCASSVLAGGPSTDTQYFGPGTRLTVL.

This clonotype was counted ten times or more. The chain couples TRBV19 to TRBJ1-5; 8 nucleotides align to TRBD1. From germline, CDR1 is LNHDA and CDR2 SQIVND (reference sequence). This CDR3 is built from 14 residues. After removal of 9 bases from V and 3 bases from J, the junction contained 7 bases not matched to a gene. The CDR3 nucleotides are TGTGCCAGCTGCGGGACAGGCAACAATCAGCCCCAGCATTTT. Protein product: CASCGTGNNQPQHF.

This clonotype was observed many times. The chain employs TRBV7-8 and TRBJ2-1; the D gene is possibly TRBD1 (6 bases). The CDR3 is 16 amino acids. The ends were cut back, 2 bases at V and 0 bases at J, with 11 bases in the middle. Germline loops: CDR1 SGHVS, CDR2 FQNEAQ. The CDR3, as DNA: TGTGCCAGCAGCTTAACAGGGTTCAACTCCTACAATGAGCAGTTCTTC. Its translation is CASSLTGFNSYNEQFF.

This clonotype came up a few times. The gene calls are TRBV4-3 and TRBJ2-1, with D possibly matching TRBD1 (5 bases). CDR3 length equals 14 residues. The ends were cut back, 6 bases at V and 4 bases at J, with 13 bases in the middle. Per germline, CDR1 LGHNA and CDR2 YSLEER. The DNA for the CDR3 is TGCGCCAGCAGGGCGACAGATACTTACAATGAGCAGTTCTTC. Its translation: CASRATDTYNEQFF.

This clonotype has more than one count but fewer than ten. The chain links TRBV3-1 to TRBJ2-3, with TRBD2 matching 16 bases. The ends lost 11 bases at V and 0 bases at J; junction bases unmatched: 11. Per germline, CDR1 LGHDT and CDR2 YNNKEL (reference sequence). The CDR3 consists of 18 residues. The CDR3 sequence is CAFRYPGLAGGSTDTQYF. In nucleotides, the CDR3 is TGTGCCTTCAGATATCCGGGACTAGCGGGGGGGAGCACAGATACGCAGTATTTT.

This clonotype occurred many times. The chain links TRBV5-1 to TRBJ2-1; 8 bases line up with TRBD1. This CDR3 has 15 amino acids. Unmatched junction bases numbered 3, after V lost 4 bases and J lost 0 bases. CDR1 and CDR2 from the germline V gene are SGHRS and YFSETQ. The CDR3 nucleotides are TGCGCCAGCAGCCCGACAGGGGACTCCTACAATGAGCAGTTCTTC. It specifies CASSPTGDSYNEQFF.

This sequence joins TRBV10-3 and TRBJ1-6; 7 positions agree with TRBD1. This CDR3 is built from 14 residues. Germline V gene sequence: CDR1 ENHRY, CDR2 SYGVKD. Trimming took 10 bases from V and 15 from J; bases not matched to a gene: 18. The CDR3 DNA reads TGTGCCACGGGCCCCGGACAGGAGCGGACACACCTCCACTTT. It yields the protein CATGPGQERTHLHF.

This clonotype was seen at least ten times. In DNA, the CDR3 is TGTGCCAGCAGCCCTTTTAGCTCCTACAATGAGCAGTTCTTC. This gives the protein CASSPFSSYNEQFF. The V and J genes are TRBV7-2 and TRBJ2-1; no firm D call. The V end was cut by 5 bases, the J end by 0 bases, with 8 bases between. The CDR3 contains 14 residues. The germline CDR1 and CDR2 sequences are SGHTA and FQGNSA.

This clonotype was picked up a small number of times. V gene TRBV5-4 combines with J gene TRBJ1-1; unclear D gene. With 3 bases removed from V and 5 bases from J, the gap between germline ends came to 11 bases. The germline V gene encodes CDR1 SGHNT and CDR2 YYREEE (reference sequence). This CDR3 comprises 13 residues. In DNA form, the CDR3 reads TGTGCCAGCAGCTCAAGTCCGGGGACTGAAGCTTTCTTT. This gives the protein CASSSSPGTEAFF.

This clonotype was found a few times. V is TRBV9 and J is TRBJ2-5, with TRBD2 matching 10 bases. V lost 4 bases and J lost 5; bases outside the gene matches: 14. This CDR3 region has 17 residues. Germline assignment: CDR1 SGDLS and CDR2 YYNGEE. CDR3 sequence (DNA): TGTGCCAGCAGCCGAGAGAGGAATAGCGGGGGGTATGAGACCCAGTACTTC. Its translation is CASSRERNSGGYETQYF.

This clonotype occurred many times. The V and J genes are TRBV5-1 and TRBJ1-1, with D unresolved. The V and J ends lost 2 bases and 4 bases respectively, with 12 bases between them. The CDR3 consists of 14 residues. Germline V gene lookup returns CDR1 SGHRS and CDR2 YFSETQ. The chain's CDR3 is CASSFGLMGTEAFF. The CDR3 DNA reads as TGCGCCAGCAGCTTCGGATTAATGGGCACTGAAGCTTTCTTT.

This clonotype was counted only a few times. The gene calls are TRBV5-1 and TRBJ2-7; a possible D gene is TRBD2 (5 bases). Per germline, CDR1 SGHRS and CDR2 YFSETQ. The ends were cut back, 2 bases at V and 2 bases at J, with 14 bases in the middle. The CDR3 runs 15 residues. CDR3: CASSFLASLTYEQYF. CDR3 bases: TGCGCCAGCAGCTTCCTAGCTTCTCTGACCTACGAGCAGTACTTC. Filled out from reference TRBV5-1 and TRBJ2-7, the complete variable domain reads KAGVTQTPRYLIKTRGQQVTLSCSPISGHRSVSWYQQTPGQGLQFLFEYFSETQRNKGNFPGRFSGRQFSNSRSEMNVSTLELGDSALYLCASSFLASLTYEQYFGPGTRLTVT.

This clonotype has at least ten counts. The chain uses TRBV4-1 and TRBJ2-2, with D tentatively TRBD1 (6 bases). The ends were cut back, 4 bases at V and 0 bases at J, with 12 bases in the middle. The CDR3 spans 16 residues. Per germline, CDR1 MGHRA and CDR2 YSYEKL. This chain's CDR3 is CASSLTQGPNTGELFF. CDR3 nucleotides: TGCGCCAGCAGCCTAACACAGGGTCCGAACACCGGGGAGCTGTTTTTT.

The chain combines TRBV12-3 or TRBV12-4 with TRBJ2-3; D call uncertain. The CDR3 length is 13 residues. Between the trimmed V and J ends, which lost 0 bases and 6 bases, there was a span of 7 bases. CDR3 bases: TGTGCCAGCAGTTTAGCCCATGCGGATACGCAGTATTTT. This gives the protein CASSLAHADTQYF.

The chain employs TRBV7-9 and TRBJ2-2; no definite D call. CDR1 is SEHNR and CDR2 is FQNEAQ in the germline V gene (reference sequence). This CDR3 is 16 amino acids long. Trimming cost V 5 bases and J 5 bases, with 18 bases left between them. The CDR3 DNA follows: TGTGCCAGCAGCCTCAGGACGTTGGGGAAAACCGGGGAGCTGTTTTTT. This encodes CASSLRTLGKTGELFF.